The next 22 T cell receptor beta chains were all read from a single sample in a study of liver allograft versus peripheral blood T cells (TCRdb year 2020). About the study as a whole: The study compared the T cell receptor repertoires present in transplanted livers with the repertoires present in the peripheral blood of liver transplant recipients.

The listed sequencing device is Illumina MiSeq. Using fastp at Q25 and MiXCR, TCRdb reprocessed the public reads and kept productive beta chains. Identical CDR3 proteins give one entry, which carries the most common genes and DNA. Within this sample are 15,000 or so distinct CDR3 sequences, with roughly 28% of them counted one time only. In total, the top ten clones hold about 2.4% of the sample. The receptors originated from a human patient who had a liver transplant. After a transplant, some T cells may have been passed on by the graft donor.

This clonotype appeared many times. J is TRBJ2-1 and V is TRBV6-5; perhaps TRBD1 as D (6 bases). Germline V gives CDR1 MNHEY, CDR2 SVGAGI. The CDR3 sequence is 14 residues long. Trimming shortened V by 6 bases and J by 5 bases, and 14 bases separated the two germline ends. The CDR3 bases are TGTGCCAGCAGGTCCCCCGAGGGGGACAATGAGCAGTTCTTC. Translated, it gives CASRSPEGDNEQFF.

A few counts support this clonotype. The rearrangement joins TRBV5-4 to TRBJ2-7, with a tentative D call TRBD1 (6 bases). The germline V gene encodes CDR1 SGHNT and CDR2 YYREEE (reference sequence). Trimming removed 3 bases at V and 0 bases at J, with 13 bases between. The CDR3 covers 15 residues. CDR3 region: CASSSGHLSSYEQYF. CDR3 bases: TGTGCCAGCAGCTCGGGACATCTGAGCTCCTACGAGCAGTACTTC.

J is TRBJ1-2 and V is TRBV30, with D possibly TRBD1 on 6 matching bases. Trimming took off 2 bases at V and 3 bases at J, with 13 bases between the two ends. The CDR3 is made up of 14 amino acids. Germline V gene data show CDR1 as GTSNPN and CDR2 as SVGIG (reference sequence). CDR3 nucleotide sequence: TGTGCCTGGAGTTTTGGGGGCAAGGACTATGGCTACACCTTC. It encodes CAWSFGGKDYGYTF.

This chain uses TRBV19 with TRBJ1-1, with D perhaps TRBD1 (6 bases). Looked up from germline, CDR1 is LNHDA and CDR2 is SQIVND (reference sequence). V shed 0 bases and J shed 11 bases, with 25 bases lying between them. The CDR3 is made up of 17 amino acids. The CDR3 reads CASSIDSALPRQGRAFF. The CDR3 DNA follows: TGTGCCAGTAGTATAGATAGCGCTCTTCCAAGGCAGGGGCGGGCTTTCTTT.

Remarks on this clonotype: Just one base apart from a much larger clone, this may be a read error. The gene calls are TRBV19 and TRBJ1-5, with TRBD1 matching over 7 bases. The CDR3 spans 14 residues. Germline CDR1 and CDR2: LNHDA and SQIVND (reference sequence). CDR3 nucleotide sequence: TGTGCCAATAGTACTACAGGGGGCAATCAGCCCCAGCATTTT. Its translation: CANSTTGGNQPQHF.

This clonotype is labeled as medium-sized. This chain links TRBV19 with TRBJ1-4; 11 bases agree with TRBD1. The ends lost 5 bases at V and 7 bases at J; junction bases unmatched: 9. Germline loops: CDR1 LNHDA, CDR2 SQIVND (reference sequence). The CDR3 is made up of 16 amino acids. CDR3: CASSGPGQGVREKLFF. The CDR3 DNA reads as TGTGCCAGTAGTGGGCCGGGACAGGGGGTACGTGAAAAACTGTTTTTT.

CDR3 DNA sequence: TGTGCCAGCAGTTTAGAATCAAGGGCGGGGAATTCACCCCTCCACTTT. This codes for CASSLESRAGNSPLHF. The chain couples TRBV12-3 or TRBV12-4 to TRBJ1-6; unclear D gene. The CDR3 sequence is 16 residues long. Trimming took off 1 base at V and 7 bases at J, with 14 bases between the two ends.

The CDR3 coding sequence is TGTGCCAGCAGCGTAGCTGGGGCCCGCGGCGAGCCCCAGCATTTT. It codes for CASSVAGARGEPQHF. The rearrangement links TRBV9 to TRBJ1-5, with D possibly TRBD1 on 5 matching bases. V lost 0 bases, J lost 8 bases, and 15 bases lay in between. This CDR3 has 15 residues. CDR1 is SGDLS and CDR2 is YYNGEE in the germline V gene.

This clonotype is medium-sized. The CDR3, as DNA: TGTGCCAGTAGTATGACCAGCACAGGGATGGAGACCCAGTACTTC. It encodes CASSMTSTGMETQYF. The J gene is TRBJ2-5, the V gene TRBV19; the D gene is possibly TRBD1 (6 bases). The germline V and J ends were trimmed by 3 bases and 5 bases, with 16 bases remaining between them. In germline, CDR1 is LNHDA, CDR2 SQIVND (reference sequence). CDR3 length: 15 residues.

This clonotype was found once. The chain uses TRBV28 and TRBJ1-5; possibly TRBD1 for D (5 bases). Germline values: CDR1 MDHEN, CDR2 SYDVKM. The CDR3 length is 15 residues. Trimming cost V 3 bases and J 2 bases, with 11 bases left between them. In DNA form, the CDR3 reads TGTGCCAGCAGTTTTCAGGGAATTCGCAATCAGCCCCAGCATTTT. Amino acids: CASSFQGIRNQPQHF. Variable domain in full (rest from reference TRBV28 and TRBJ1-5): DVKVTQSSRYLVKRTGEKVFLECVQDMDHENMFWYRQDPGLGLRLIYFSYDVKMKEKGDIPEGYSVSREKKERFSLILESASTNQTSMYLCASSFQGIRNQPQHFGDGTRLSIL.

This chain connects TRBV29-1 to TRBJ1-1; D remains unclear. V was cut by 5 bases and J by 0 bases, with 7 bases left in between. The germline V gene encodes CDR1 SQVTM and CDR2 ANQGSEA. There are 12 residues in the CDR3. The CDR3 DNA reads TGCAGCGTTCAGACTCTGAACACTGAAGCTTTCTTT. This sequence encodes CSVQTLNTEAFF.

Remarks on this clonotype: A much more abundant neighbour one base away suggests this may be a read error. The chain links TRBV9 to TRBJ2-2; a possible D gene is TRBD1 (6 bases). This CDR3 region has 15 residues. Germline assignment: CDR1 SGDLS and CDR2 YYNGEE. CDR3 region: CVSSTRQAGGGELFF. In nucleotides, the CDR3 is TGTGTCAGCAGCACGCGACAGGCAGGTGGCGGGGAGCTGTTTTTT. Together with reference TRBV9 and TRBJ2-2, the CDR3 gives the full variable domain: DSGVTQTPKHLITATGQRVTLRCSPRSGDLSVYWYQQSLDQGLQFLIQYYNGEERAKGNILERFSAQQFPDLHSELNLSSLELGDSALYFCVSSTRQAGGGELFFGEGSRLTVL.

This chain links TRBV10-3 with TRBJ2-2; no reliable D call. Between the trimmed V and J ends, which lost 5 bases and 2 bases, there was a span of 12 bases. This CDR3 is 15 amino acids long. Germline loops: CDR1 ENHRY, CDR2 SYGVKD. CDR3 DNA sequence: TGTGCCATCAGTTGGGCAGGAAGTAACACCGGGGAGCTGTTTTTT. The encoded protein is CAISWAGSNTGELFF.

In its sample, this clonotype was seen a few times. This chain joins TRBV9 and TRBJ1-2; D unresolved. Germline lookup yields CDR1 SGDLS and CDR2 YYNGEE. With 2 bases removed from V and 2 bases from J, the gap between germline ends came to 1 base. The CDR3 has 11 amino acids. CDR3 coding DNA: TGTGCCAGCAGCGTGAACTATGGCTACACCTTC. Amino acid sequence: CASSVNYGYTF.

This clonotype counts as medium-sized (0.01 to 0.1%). The rearrangement uses TRBV10-3 and TRBJ2-3; 7 nucleotides match TRBD2. The junction had 12 bases not matched to a gene; V was cut back by 4 bases and J by 5 bases. The germline V gene has CDR1 ENHRY and CDR2 SYGVKD. CDR3 length: 16 amino acids. The chain's CDR3 is CAISGAGRRGLDTQYF. CDR3 nucleotide sequence: TGTGCCATCAGTGGGGCCGGGAGGAGAGGTTTAGATACGCAGTATTTT.

Worth noting for this clonotype: This may arise from a read error, as a much more abundant clone is one base away. This rearrangement joins TRBV6-5 to TRBJ1-2; D gene uncertain. This CDR3 is built from 13 residues. Germline V gene lookup returns CDR1 MNHEY and CDR2 SVGAGI. CDR3 sequence (DNA): TGTGCCAACAGTTACGGGCAGTTCTATGGCTACACCTTC. Protein sequence: CANSYGQFYGYTF.

The chain employs TRBV6-5 and TRBJ2-1; the D gene is possibly TRBD2 (6 bases). The V gene's germline CDR1 is MNHEY and CDR2 SVGAGI. V was cut by 4 bases and J by 3 bases, with 13 bases left in between. The CDR3 is 15 amino acids. The CDR3 DNA is TGTGCCAGCAGTTCCCAGGGAGGTCGCTACAATGAGCAGTTCTTC. This encodes CASSSQGGRYNEQFF.

This clonotype is labeled as medium-sized. This chain joins TRBV27 and TRBJ1-1; D unclear. Germline loops: CDR1 MNHEY, CDR2 SMNVEV (reference sequence). Trimming pared 0 bases from V and 1 base from J, leaving 12 bases between. This CDR3 comprises 16 residues. The DNA of the CDR3 is TGTGCCAGCAGTTTATCGGGATCCTGGGGGAACACTGAAGCTTTCTTT. This translates into CASSLSGSWGNTEAFF.

This sequence joins TRBV30 and TRBJ2-4, with 10 nucleotides matching TRBD1. Unmatched junction bases numbered 4, after V lost 3 bases and J lost 5 bases. The CDR3 consists of 14 residues. Germline CDR1 GTSNPN, CDR2 SVGIG (reference sequence). The CDR3 sequence: CAWSPGTGENIQYF. The CDR3, as DNA: TGTGCCTGGAGCCCCGGGACAGGGGAAAACATTCAGTACTTC.

In this sample, this clonotype turned up a few times. The rearrangement joins TRBV6-5 to TRBJ2-1; D may be TRBD1 (6 bases). V lost 6 bases to trimming and J lost 6 bases, with 15 bases between them. In germline, CDR1 is MNHEY, CDR2 SVGAGI. The CDR3 loop spans 14 amino acids. The CDR3 protein is CASSLFNRANEQFF. The CDR3 DNA sequence: TGTGCCAGCAGCCTATTCAACAGGGCCAATGAGCAGTTCTTC.

This clonotype ranks as medium-sized. V is TRBV19 and J is TRBJ1-2, with D perhaps matching TRBD1 (5 bases). Germline CDR1 is LNHDA and CDR2 is SQIVND (reference sequence). The CDR3 consists of 15 residues. The V and J ends lost 0 bases and 4 bases respectively, with 12 bases between them. CDR3 amino acids: CASSIDGRAIYGYTF. DNA of the CDR3: TGTGCCAGTAGTATAGATGGCAGGGCCATCTATGGCTACACCTTC.

For this clonotype: A read error is possible here, since a much larger clone lies one base away. The V gene is TRBV19, the J gene TRBJ2-5; D unresolved. Germline values: CDR1 LNHDA, CDR2 SQIVND (reference sequence). The CDR3 length is 13 residues. The CDR3 DNA reads TGTGTCAGTAGTCCGGACGGAGCGGAGACCCAGTACTTC. Protein product: CVSSPDGAETQYF.